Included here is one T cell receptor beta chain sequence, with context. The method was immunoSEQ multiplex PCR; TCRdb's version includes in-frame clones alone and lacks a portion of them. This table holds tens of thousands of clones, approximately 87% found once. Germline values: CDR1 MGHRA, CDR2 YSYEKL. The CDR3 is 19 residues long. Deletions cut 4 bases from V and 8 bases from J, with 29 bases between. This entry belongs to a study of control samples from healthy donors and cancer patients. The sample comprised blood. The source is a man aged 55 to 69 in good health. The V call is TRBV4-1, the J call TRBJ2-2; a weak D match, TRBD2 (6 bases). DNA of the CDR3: TGCGCCAGCAGCCTCGGGCGGGACGTTAGGTTGGCGCGGGCAGGGGAGCTGTTTTTT. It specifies CASSLGRDVRLARAGELFF.